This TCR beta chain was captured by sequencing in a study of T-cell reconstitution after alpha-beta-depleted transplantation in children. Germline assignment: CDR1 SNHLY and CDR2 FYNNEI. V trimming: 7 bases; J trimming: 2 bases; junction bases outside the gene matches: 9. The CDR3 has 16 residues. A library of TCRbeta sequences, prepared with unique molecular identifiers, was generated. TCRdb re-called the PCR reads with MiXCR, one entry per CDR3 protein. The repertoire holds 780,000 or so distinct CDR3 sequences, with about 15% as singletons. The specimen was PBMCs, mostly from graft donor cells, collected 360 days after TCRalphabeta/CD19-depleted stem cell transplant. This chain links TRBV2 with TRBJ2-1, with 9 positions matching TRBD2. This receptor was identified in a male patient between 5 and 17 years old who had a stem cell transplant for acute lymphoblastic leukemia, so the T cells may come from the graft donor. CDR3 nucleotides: TGTGCCAGCACAGGAGATCTAGCGGGAACCTACAATGAGCAGTTCTTC. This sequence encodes CASTGDLAGTYNEQFF.